The rows below give T cell receptor beta chains drawn from one sample of a study of control samples from healthy donors and cancer patients. TCRdb's copy holds only in-frame clones and misses some; the assay was immunoSEQ multiplex PCR. Among fewer than 15,000 clones listed, approximately 80% were seen once. Sequencing was done on a sample of formalin-fixed, paraffin-embedded tissue. The receptor set was obtained from a male donor with melanoma. Both conserved end residues are part of each CDR3. D genes are given only for firm matches. Clone size is given for some rows only: seen once, a few or many times, or a class if the clone is expanded.

D gene	clone size	V gene	CDR3 length	J gene	CDR3 DNA	CDR3 protein
NA	few	TRBV5-6	12	TRBJ2-5	TGTGCCAGCAGCGGGATGCCAGAGACCCAGTACTTC	CASSGMPETQYF
NA	NA	TRBV9	15	TRBJ2-7	TGTGCCAGCAGCGTAGAGCCCGGTGATTCCTACGAGCAGTACTTC	CASSVEPGDSYEQYF
NA	NA	TRBV4-2	15	TRBJ2-2	TGTGCCAGCAGCCAAGATCTAGCATTTGCCGGGGAGCTGTTTTTT	CASSQDLAFAGELFF
NA	NA	TRBV7-7	13	TRBJ2-1	TGTGCCAGCAGCTTAGTCGGGAGTAATGAGCAGTTCTTC	CASSLVGSNEQFF
NA	NA	TRBV19	14	TRBJ2-7	TGTGCCAGTAGTATACAACTCGGTTCCTACGAGCAGTACTTC	CASSIQLGSYEQYF
NA	NA	TRBV7-2	17	TRBJ1-4	TGTGCCAGCAGCTTAGCGCTCGGCTTAGGGACGGCTGAAAAACTGTTTTTT	CASSLALGLGTAEKLFF
TRBD2	NA	TRBV7-2	15	TRBJ2-1	TGTGCCAGCAGCCCCCAGGGACTAGCGATTAATGAGCAGTTCTTC	CASSPQGLAINEQFF
TRBD2	once	TRBV5-4	15	TRBJ2-5	TGTGCCAGCAGCTCCCCAACTAGCGGCCCAGAGACCCAGTACTTC	CASSSPTSGPETQYF
NA	NA	TRBV14	14	TRBJ2-1	TGTGCCAGCAGCCCCCGACTGGAGATGAATGAGCAGTTCTTC	CASSPRLEMNEQFF
TRBD1	NA	TRBV3-1/TRBV3-2	20	TRBJ2-7	TGTGCCAGCAGCCAAGATAGGTGCGCAGGGGGCGCAGTAAGGCTCTACGAGCAGTACTTC	CASSQDRCAGGAVRLYEQYF
TRBD2	few	TRBV3-1/TRBV3-2	16	TRBJ2-5	TGTGCCAGCAGCCAAGGGGCCGGGGGGGGATACGAGACCCAGTACTTC	CASSQGAGGGYETQYF
NA	few	TRBV19	19	TRBJ1-6	TGTGCCAGTAGTATAAACCTATTTGGAGACAGAAATTATAATTCACCCCTCCACTTT	CASSINLFGDRNYNSPLHF
NA	NA	TRBV3-1/TRBV3-2	14	TRBJ1-2	TGTGCCAGCAGCCGCGGTTTGGCGAACCATGGCTACACCTTC	CASSRGLANHGYTF
TRBD1	large	TRBV18	15	TRBJ2-2	TGTGCCAGCTCAGACCGGGACAGGGGCACCGGGGAGCTGTTTTTT	CASSDRDRGTGELFF
TRBD2	NA	TRBV3-1/TRBV3-2	16	TRBJ2-5	TGTGCCAGCAGCCAAGATGTAGCGGGGGGCCAAGAGACCCAGTACTTC	CASSQDVAGGQETQYF
TRBD1	NA	TRBV2	14	TRBJ1-2	TGTGCCAGCTATAGGACAGGGGCAGGCTATGGCTACACCTTC	CASYRTGAGYGYTF
TRBD1	once	TRBV7-3	15	TRBJ1-6	TGTGCCAGCAGCGCGGACAGGGGGGACAATTCACCCCTCCACTTT	CASSADRGDNSPLHF
NA	NA	TRBV7-9	14	TRBJ2-2	TGTGCCAGCAGCTTGGGACCCGCGACCGGGGAGCTGTTTTTT	CASSLGPATGELFF
NA	NA	TRBV6-2/TRBV6-3	15	TRBJ2-7	TGTGCCAGCAGCGCACAACCGCGATTCTCCTACGAGCAGTACTTC	CASSAQPRFSYEQYF
NA	once	TRBV10-2	14	TRBJ1-3	TGCGCCAGCAGTGAGTCTACCCCGCAAAACACCATATATTTT	CASSESTPQNTIYF
NA	NA	TRBV27	13	TRBJ1-5	TGTGCCAGCAGTTTAACAGGGTATCAGCCCCAGCATTTT	CASSLTGYQPQHF
TRBD1	NA	TRBV19	15	TRBJ2-5	TGTGCCAGTAGTATGGGACAGGGGGCATCGGAGACCCAGTACTTC	CASSMGQGASETQYF
NA	NA	TRBV7-9	14	TRBJ2-1	TGTGCCAGCAGCTCAGCCGGGAGCTACAATGAGCAGTTCTTC	CASSSAGSYNEQFF
NA	once	TRBV12-3/TRBV12-4	13	TRBJ1-1	TGTGCCAGCAGTTTCGGGGGGGACACTGAAGCTTTCTTT	CASSFGGDTEAFF
TRBD1	NA	TRBV9	14	TRBJ2-7	TGTGCCAGCAGCGTAGGGGCAGGGGGTTACGAGCAGTACTTC	CASSVGAGGYEQYF
NA	NA	TRBV6-2/TRBV6-3	12	TRBJ1-2	TGTGCCAGCAGCCTCCCAGCGAGAGGCTACACCTTC	CASSLPARGYTF
NA	NA	TRBV6-5	15	TRBJ1-6	TGTGCCAGCAACCGGGAGGGTTTTACTAATTCACCCCTCCACTTT	CASNREGFTNSPLHF